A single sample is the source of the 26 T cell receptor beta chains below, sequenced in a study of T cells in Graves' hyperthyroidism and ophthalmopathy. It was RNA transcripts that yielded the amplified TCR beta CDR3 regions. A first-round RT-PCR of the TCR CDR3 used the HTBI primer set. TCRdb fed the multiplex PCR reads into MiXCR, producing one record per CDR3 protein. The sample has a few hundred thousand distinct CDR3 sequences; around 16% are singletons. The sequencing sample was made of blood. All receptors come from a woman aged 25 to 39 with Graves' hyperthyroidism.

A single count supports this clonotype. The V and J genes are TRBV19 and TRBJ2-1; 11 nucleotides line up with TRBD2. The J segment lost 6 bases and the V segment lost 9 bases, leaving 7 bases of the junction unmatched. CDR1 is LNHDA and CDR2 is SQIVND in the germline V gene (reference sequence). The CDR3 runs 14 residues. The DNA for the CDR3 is TGTGCCAGCAAACTAGCGGGAGATCCCAATGAGCAGTTCTTC. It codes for CASKLAGDPNEQFF.

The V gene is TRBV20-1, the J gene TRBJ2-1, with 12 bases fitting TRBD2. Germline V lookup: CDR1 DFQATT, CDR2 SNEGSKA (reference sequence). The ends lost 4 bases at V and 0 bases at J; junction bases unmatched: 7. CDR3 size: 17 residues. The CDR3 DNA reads TGCAGTGCTACGGGAGTGACTAGCGGGAGCTCCTACAATGAGCAGTTCTTC. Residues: CSATGVTSGSSYNEQFF.

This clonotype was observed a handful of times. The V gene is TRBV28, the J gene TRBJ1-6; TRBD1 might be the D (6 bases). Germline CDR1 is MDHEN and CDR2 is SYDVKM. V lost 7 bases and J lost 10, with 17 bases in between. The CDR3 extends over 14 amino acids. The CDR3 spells CASTLRGFSSPLHF. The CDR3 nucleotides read TGTGCCAGCACCCTCAGGGGTTTTAGCTCACCCCTCCACTTT.

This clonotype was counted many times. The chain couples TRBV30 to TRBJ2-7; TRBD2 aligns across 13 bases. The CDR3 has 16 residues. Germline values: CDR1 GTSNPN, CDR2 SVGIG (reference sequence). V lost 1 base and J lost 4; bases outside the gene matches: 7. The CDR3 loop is CAWSGLGLAGTYEQYF. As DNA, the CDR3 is TGTGCCTGGAGTGGCTTGGGACTAGCGGGGACGTACGAGCAGTACTTC.

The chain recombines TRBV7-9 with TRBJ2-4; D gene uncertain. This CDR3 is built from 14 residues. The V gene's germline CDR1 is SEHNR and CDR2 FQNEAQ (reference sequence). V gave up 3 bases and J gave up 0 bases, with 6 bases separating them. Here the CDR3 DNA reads TGTGCCAGCAGCTTTACACTAGCCAAAAACATTCAGTACTTC. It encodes CASSFTLAKNIQYF.

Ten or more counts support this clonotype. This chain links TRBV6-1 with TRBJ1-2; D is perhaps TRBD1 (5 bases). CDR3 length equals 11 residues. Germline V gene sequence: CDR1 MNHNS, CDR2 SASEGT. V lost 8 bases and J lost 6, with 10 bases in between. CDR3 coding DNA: TGTGCCAGCCCCGGGACTAATGGCTACACCTTC. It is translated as CASPGTNGYTF.

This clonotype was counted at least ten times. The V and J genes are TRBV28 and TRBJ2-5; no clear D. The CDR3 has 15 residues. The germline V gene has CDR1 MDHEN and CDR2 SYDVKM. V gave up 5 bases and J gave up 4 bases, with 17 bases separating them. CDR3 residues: CASSSPWGARETQYF. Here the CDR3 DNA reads TGTGCCAGCAGTAGTCCCTGGGGTGCGCGAGAGACCCAGTACTTC.

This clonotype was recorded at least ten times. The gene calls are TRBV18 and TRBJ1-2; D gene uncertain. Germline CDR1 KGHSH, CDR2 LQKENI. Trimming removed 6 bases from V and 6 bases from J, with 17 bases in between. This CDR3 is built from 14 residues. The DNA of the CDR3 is TGTGCCAGCTCCCGGGAAAAGAGGCCCGATGGCTACACCTTC. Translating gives CASSREKRPDGYTF.

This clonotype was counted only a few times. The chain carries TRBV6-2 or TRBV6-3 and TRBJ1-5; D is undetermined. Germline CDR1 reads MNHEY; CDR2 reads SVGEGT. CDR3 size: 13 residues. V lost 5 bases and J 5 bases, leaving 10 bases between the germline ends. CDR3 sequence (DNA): TGTGCCAGCAGTGAAAACAGATATCAGCCCCAGCATTTT. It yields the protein CASSENRYQPQHF.

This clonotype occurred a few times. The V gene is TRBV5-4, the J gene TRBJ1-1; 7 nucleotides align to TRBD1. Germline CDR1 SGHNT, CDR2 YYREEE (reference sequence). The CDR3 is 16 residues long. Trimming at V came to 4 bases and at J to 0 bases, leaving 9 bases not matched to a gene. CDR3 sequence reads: CASSRTSTGVNTEAFF. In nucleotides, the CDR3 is TGTGCCAGCAGCCGGACGTCCACAGGGGTGAACACTGAAGCTTTCTTT.

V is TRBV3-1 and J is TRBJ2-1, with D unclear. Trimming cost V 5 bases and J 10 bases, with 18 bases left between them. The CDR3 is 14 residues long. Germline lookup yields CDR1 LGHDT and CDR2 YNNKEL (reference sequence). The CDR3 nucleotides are TGTGCCAGCAGCTCACCCGGATGGTTGTCCGAGCAGTTCTTC. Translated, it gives CASSSPGWLSEQFF.

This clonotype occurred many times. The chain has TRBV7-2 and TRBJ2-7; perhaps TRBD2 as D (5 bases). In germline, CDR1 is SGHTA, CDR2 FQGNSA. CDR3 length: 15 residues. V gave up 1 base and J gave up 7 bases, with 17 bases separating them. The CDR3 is CASSLGLGDTREQYF. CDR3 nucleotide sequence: TGTGCCAGCAGCTTAGGGCTAGGAGATACTAGGGAGCAGTACTTC.

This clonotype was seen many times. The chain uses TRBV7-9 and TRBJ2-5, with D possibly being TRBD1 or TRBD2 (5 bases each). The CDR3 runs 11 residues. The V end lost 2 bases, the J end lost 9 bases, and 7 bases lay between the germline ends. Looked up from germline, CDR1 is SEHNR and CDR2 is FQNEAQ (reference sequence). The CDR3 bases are TGTGCCAGCAGCTTACAGGGACCCCAGTACTTC. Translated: CASSLQGPQYF.

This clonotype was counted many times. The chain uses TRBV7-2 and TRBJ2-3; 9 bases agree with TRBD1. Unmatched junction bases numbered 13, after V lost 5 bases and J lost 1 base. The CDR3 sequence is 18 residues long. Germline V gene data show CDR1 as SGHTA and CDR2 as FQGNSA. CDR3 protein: CASSGPIYRTGGTDTQYF. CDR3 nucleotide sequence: TGTGCCAGCAGCGGTCCTATATACCGGACAGGGGGCACAGATACGCAGTATTTT.

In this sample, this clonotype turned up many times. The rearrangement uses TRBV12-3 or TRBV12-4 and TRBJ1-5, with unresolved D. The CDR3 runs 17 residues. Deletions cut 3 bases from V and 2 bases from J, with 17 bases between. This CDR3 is CASSFSVRQGGNQPQHF. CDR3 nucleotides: TGTGCCAGCAGTTTCTCGGTCCGCCAAGGCGGCAATCAGCCCCAGCATTTT.

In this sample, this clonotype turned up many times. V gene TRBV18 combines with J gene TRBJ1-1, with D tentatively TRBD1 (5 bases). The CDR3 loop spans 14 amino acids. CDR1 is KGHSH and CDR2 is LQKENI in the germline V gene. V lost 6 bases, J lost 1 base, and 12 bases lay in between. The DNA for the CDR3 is TGTGCCAGCTCCTCGGGCGGGACGAACACTGAAGCTTTCTTT. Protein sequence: CASSSGGTNTEAFF.

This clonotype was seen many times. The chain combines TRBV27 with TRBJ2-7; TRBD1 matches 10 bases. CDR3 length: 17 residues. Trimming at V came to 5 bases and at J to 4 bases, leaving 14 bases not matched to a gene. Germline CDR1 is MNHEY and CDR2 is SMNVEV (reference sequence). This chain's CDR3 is CASSSHSTGTGAYEQYF. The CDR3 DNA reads TGTGCCAGCAGTAGCCATTCAACCGGGACAGGGGCGTACGAGCAGTACTTC.

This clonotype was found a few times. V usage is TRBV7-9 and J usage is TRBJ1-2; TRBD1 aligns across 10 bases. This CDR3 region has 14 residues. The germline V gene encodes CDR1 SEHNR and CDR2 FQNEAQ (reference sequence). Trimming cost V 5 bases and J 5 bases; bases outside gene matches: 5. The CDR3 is CASSTDRGRYGYTF. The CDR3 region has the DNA TGTGCCAGCAGCACCGACAGGGGGCGATATGGCTACACCTTC. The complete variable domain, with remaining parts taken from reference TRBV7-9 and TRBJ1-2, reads DTGVSQNPRHKITKRGQNVTFRCDPISEHNRLYWYRQTLGQGPEFLTYFQNEAQLEKSRLLSDRFSAERPKGSFSTLEIQRTEQGDSAMYLCASSTDRGRYGYTFGSGTRLTVV.

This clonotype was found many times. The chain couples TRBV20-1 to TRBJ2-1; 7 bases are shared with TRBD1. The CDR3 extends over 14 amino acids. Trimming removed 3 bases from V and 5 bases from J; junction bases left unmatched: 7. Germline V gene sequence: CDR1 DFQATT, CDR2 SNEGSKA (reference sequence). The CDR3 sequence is CSASRQGLHNEQFF. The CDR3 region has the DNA TGCAGTGCTAGTAGACAGGGTTTACACAATGAGCAGTTCTTC.

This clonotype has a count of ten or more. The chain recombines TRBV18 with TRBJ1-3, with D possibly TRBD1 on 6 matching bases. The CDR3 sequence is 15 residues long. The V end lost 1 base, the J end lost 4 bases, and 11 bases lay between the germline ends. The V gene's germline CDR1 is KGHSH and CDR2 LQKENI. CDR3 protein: CASSPLEDRGNTIYF. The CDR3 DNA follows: TGTGCCAGCTCACCACTTGAAGACAGGGGAAACACCATATATTTT.

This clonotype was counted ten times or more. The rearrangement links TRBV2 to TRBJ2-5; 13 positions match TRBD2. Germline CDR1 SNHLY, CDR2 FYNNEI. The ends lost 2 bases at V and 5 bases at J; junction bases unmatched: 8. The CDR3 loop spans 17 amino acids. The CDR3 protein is CASSEKRTSGRFETQYF. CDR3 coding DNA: TGTGCCAGCAGTGAAAAGCGGACTAGCGGGAGATTCGAGACCCAGTACTTC.

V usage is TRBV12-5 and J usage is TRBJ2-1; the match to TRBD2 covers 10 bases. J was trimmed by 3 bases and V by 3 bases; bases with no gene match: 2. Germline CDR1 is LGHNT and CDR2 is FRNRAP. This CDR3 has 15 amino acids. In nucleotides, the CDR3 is TGTGCTAGTGGTTTAGCGGGAGGGGGCTACAATGAGCAGTTCTTC. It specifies CASGLAGGGYNEQFF.

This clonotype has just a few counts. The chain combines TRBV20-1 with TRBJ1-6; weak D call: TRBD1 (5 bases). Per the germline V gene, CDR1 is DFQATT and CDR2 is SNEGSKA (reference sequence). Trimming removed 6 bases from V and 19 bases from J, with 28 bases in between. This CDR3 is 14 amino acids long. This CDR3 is CSAVIPGPIPQFHF. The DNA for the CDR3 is TGCAGTGCCGTTATTCCGGGACCGATCCCCCAGTTTCACTTT.

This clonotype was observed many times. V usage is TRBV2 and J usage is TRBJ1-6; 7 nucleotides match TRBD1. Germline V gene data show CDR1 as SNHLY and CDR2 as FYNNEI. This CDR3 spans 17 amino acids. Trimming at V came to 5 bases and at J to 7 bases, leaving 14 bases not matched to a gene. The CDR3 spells CASSIPLVGQLNSPLHF. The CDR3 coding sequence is TGTGCCAGCAGTATACCCCTGGTGGGACAGTTGAATTCACCCCTCCACTTT. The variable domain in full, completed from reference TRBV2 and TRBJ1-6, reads EPEVTQTPSHQVTQMGQEVILRCVPISNHLYFYWYRQILGQKVEFLVSFYNNEISEKSEIFDDQFSVERPDGSNFTLKIRSTKLEDSAMYFCASSIPLVGQLNSPLHFGNGTRLTVT.

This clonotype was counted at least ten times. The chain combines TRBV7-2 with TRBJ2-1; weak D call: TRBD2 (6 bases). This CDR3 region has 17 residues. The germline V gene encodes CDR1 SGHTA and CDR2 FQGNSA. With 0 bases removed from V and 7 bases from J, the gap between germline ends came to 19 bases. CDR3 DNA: TGTGCCAGCAGCTTAGCCTTAGGACTACGTGTTGGTAATGAGCAGTTCTTC. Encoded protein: CASSLALGLRVGNEQFF.

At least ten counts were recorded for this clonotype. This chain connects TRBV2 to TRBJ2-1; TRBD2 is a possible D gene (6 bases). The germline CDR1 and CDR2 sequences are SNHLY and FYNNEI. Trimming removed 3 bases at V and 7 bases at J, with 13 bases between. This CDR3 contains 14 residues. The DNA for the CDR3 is TGTGCCAGCAGTGACGGGAGAATGGTGAATGAGCAGTTCTTC. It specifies CASSDGRMVNEQFF.